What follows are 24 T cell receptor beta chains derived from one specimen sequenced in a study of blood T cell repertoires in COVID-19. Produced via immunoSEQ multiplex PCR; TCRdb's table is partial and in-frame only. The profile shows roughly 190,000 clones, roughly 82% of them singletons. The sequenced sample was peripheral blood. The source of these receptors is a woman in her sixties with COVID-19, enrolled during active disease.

CDR3 residues: CASSFHILVGHTIYF. Here the CDR3 DNA reads TGTGCCAGCAGTTTCCACATCCTGGTGGGGCACACCATATATTTT. The chain employs TRBV27 and TRBJ1-3; perhaps TRBD1 as D (5 bases). The CDR3 is 15 amino acids. V was clipped by 3 bases and J by 8 bases, with 17 bases between them. Per germline, CDR1 MNHEY and CDR2 SMNVEV (reference sequence).

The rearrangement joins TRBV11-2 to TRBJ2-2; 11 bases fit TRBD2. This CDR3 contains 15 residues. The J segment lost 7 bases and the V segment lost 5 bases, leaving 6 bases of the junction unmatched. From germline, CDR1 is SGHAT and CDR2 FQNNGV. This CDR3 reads CASSPSGGTGGELFF. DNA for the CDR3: TGTGCCAGCAGCCCTAGCGGGGGGACGGGCGGGGAGCTGTTTTTT.

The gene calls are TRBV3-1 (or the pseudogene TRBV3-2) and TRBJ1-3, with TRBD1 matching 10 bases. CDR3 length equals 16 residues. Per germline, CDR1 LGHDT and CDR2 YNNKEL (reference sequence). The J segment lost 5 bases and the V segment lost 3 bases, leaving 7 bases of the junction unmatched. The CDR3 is CASSQDWTGGRNTIYF. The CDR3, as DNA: TGTGCCAGCAGCCAGGATTGGACAGGGGGTAGAAACACCATATATTTT.

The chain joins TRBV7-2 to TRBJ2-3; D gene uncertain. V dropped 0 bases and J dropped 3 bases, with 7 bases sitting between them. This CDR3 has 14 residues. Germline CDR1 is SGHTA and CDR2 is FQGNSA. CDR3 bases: TGTGCCAGCAGCTTAGCCCTAGTTACAGATACGCAGTATTTT. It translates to CASSLALVTDTQYF.

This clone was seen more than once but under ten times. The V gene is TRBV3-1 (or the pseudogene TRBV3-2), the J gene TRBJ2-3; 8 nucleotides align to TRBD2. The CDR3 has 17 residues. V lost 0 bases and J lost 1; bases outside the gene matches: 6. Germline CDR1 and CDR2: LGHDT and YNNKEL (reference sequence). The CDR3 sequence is CASSQDLQRGRTDTQYF. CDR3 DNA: TGTGCCAGCAGCCAAGATCTCCAGCGGGGGCGCACAGATACGCAGTATTTT.

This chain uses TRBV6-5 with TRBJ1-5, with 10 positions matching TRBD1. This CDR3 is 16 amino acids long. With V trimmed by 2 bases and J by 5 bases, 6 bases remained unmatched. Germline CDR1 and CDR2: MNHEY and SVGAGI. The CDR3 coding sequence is TGTGCCAGCAGTTACGGGGCGACAGGGGGCGATCAGCCCCAGCATTTT. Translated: CASSYGATGGDQPQHF.

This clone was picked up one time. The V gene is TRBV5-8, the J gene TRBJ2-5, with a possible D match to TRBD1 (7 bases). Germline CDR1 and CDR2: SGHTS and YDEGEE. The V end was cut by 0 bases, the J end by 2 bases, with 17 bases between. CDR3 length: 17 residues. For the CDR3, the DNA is TGTGCCAGCAGCTTGGGTAGGCAGGGGGGACGTCAAGAGACCCAGTACTTC. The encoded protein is CASSLGRQGGRQETQYF.

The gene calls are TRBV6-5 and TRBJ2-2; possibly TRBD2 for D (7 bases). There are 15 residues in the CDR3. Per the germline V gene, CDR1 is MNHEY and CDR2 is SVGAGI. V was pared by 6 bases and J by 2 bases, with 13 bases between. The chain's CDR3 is CASRSAGANTGELFF. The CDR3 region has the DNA TGTGCCAGCAGGTCGGCGGGGGCCAACACCGGGGAGCTGTTTTTT.

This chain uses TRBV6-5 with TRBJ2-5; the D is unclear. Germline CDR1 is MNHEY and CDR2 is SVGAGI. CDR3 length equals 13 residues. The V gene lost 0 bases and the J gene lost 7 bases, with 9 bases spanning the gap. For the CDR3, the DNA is TGTGCCAGCAGTTACTCGTCGGTTGTGACCCAGTACTTC. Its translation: CASSYSSVVTQYF.

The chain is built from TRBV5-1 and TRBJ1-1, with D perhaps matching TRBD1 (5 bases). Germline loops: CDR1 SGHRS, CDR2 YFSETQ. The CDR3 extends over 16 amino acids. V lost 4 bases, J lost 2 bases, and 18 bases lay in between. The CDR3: CASSITALQVNTEAFF. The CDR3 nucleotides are TGCGCCAGCAGCATAACAGCATTACAGGTAAACACTGAAGCTTTCTTT.

The DNA of the CDR3 is TGTGCCAGCAGCTTAGAGGGGCTCAGCACAGATACGCAGTATTTT. Protein product: CASSLEGLSTDTQYF. The chain couples TRBV13 to TRBJ2-3; a weak D match, TRBD1 (5 bases). Trimming pared 1 base from V and 0 bases from J, leaving 8 bases between. The CDR3 sequence is 15 residues long. Germline V CDR1 and CDR2: PRHDT, FYEKMQ (reference sequence).

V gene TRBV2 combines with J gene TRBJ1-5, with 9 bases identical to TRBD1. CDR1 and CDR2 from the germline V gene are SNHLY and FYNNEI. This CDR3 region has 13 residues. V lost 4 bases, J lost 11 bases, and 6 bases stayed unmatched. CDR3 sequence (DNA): TGTGCCAGCAGTGGGGACAGGGACGGGTCCCAGCATTTT. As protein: CASSGDRDGSQHF.

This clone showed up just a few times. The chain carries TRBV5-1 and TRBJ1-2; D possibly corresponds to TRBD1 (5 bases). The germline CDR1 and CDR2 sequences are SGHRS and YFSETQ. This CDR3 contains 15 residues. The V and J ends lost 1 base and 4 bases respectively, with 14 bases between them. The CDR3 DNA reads TGCGCCAGCAGCTTGCAGCCCCAGGGCGGCTATGGCTACACCTTC. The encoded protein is CASSLQPQGGYGYTF.

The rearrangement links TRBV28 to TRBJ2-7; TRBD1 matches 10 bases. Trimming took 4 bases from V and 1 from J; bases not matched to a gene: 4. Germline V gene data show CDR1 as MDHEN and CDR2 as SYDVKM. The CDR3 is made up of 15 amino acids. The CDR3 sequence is CASSSPGQGSYEQYF. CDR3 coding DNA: TGTGCCAGCAGTTCCCCGGGACAGGGGTCCTACGAGCAGTACTTC.

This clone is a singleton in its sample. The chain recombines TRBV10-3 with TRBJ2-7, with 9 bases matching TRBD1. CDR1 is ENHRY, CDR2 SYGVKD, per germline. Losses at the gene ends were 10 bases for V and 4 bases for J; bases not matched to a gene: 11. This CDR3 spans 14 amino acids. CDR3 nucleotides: TGTGCCACCACCGCCGGGACAGGGAATTACGAGCAGTACGTC. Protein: CATTAGTGNYEQYV.

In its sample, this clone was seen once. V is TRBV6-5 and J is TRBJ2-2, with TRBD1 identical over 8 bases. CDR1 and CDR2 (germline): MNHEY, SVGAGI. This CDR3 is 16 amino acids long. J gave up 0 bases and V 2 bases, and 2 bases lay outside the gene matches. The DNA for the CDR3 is TGTGCCAGCAGTTACCTGGGACAGGCGAACACCGGGGAGCTGTTTTTT. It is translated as CASSYLGQANTGELFF.

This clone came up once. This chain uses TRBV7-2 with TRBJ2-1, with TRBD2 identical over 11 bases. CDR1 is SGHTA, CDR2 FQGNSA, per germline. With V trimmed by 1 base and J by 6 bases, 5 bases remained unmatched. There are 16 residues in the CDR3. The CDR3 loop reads CASSLVASGGFNEQFF. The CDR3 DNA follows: TGTGCCAGCAGCTTAGTTGCTAGCGGGGGGTTCAATGAGCAGTTCTTC.

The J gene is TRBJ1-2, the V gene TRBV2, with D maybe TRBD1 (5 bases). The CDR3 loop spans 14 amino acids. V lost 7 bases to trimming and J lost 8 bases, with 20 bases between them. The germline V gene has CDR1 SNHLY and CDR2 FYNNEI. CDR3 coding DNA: TGTGCCAGCAACAGGCTTATGGACCAGGGAGGCTACACCTTC. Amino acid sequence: CASNRLMDQGGYTF.

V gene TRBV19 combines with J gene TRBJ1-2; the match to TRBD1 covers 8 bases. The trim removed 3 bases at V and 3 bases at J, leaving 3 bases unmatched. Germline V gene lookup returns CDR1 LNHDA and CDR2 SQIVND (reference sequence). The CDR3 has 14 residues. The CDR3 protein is CASSMQGAHYGYTF. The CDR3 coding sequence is TGTGCCAGTAGTATGCAGGGGGCCCACTATGGCTACACCTTC.

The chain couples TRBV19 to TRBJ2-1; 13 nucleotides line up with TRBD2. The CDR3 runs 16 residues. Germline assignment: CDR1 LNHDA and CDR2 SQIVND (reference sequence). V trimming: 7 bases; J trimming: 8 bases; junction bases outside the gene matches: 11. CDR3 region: CASTTGLAGERDEQFF. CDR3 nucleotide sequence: TGTGCCAGTACCACCGGACTAGCGGGGGAACGGGATGAGCAGTTCTTC.

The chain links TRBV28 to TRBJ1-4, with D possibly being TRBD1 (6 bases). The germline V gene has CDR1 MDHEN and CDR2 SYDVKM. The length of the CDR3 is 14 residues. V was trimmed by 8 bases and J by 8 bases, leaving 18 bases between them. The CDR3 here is CASGTGSVYEKLFF. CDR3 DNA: TGTGCCAGCGGTACAGGGTCGGTGTACGAAAAACTGTTTTTT.

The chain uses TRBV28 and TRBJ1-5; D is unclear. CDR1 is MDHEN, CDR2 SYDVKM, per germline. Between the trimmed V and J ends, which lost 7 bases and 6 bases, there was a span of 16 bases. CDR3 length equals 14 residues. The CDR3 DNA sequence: TGTGCCAGCACCGAGGGAGGGTCTGGTCAGCCCCAGCATTTT. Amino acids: CASTEGGSGQPQHF.

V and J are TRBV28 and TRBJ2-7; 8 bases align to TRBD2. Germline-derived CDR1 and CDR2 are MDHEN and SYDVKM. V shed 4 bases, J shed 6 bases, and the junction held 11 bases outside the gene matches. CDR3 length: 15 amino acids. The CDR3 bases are TGTGCCAGCAGTTCTCCGGGACTAGATACTTCCGAGCAGTACTTC. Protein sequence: CASSSPGLDTSEQYF.

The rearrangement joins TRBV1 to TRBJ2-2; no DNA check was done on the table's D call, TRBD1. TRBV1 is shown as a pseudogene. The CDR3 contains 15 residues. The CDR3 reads CTSSQDWQANGELFF. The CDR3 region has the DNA TGCACCAGCAGCCAAGATTGGCAGGCAAACGGGGAGCTGTTTTTT.